The clone carrying this TCR beta chain was observed a few times. Its antigen is as yet unknown. These data come from a study of T cell repertoires in cytomegalovirus infection. Study background: Based on public TCR beta signatures, there were indications of CMV infection and of a matching HLA type. Overall study results and limits: Cumulated frequencies of public TCR beta families served to identify carriers of CMV plus the relevant HLA.

TCRdb re-analysed the reads in MiXCR, keeping a single row per CDR3 protein. The sample records about 490,000 distinct CDR3 sequences, 15% to 20% being singletons. Trimming pared 6 bases from V and 1 base from J, leaving 5 bases between. The CDR3 has 12 residues. The germline gives CDR1 MNHEY, CDR2 SMNVEV (reference sequence). This chain joins TRBV27 and TRBJ2-3; D call uncertain. This receptor was identified in a human donor in good health (CMV status not recorded). Some clones in this sample may be carry-over from other donors' samples. The source material was CD8+ T cells from PBMCs. The CDR3 DNA reads TGTGCCAGCAGAGCGCGCACAGATACGCAGTATTTT. Its protein product is CASRARTDTQYF.